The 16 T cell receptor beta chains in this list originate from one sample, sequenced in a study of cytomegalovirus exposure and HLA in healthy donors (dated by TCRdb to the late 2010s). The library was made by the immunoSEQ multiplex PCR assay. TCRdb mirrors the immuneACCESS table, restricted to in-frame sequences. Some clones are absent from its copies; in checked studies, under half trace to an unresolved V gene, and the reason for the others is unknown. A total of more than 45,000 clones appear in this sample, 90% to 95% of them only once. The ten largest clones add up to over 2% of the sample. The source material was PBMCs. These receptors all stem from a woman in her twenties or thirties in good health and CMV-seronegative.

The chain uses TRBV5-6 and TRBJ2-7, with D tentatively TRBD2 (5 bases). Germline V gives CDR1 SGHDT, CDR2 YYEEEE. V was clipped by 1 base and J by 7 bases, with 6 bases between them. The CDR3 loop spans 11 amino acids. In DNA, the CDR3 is TGTGCCAGCAGCTTGACGGGAGAGCAGTACTTC. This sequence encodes CASSLTGEQYF.

CDR3 sequence (DNA): TGTGCCATCCGTAGCGGGCCAGGGGTAGATACGCAGTATTTT. Translated: CAIRSGPGVDTQYF. This chain links TRBV10-3 with TRBJ2-3; D is perhaps TRBD2 (7 bases). The V gene's germline CDR1 is ENHRY and CDR2 SYGVKD. V was shortened by 8 bases and J by 5 bases, with 17 bases between the two germline ends. The CDR3 sequence is 14 residues long.

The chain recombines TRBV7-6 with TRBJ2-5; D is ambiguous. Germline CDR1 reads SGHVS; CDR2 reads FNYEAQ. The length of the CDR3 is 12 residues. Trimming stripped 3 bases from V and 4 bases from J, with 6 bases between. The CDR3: CASSLYLETQYF. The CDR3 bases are TGTGCCAGCAGCTTGTATTTAGAGACCCAGTACTTC.

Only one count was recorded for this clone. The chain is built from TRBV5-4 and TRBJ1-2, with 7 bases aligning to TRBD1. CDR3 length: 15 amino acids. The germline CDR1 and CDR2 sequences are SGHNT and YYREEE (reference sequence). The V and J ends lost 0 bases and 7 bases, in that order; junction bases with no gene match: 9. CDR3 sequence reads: CASSLVAGGSGGYTF. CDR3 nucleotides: TGTGCCAGCAGCTTGGTGGCAGGGGGGTCAGGTGGCTACACCTTC.

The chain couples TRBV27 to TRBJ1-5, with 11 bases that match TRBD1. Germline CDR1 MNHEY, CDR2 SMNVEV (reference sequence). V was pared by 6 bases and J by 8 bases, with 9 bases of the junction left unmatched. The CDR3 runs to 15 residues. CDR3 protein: CASRGTGGASEPQHF. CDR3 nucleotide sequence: TGTGCCAGCAGGGGGACAGGGGGGGCCTCGGAGCCCCAGCATTTT.

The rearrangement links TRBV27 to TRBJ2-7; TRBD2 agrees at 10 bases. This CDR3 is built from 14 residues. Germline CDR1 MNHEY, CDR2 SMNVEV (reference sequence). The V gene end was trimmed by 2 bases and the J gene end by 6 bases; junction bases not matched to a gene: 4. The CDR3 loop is CASSLGLAGGEQYF. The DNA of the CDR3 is TGTGCCAGCAGTTTAGGATTAGCGGGAGGCGAGCAGTACTTC.

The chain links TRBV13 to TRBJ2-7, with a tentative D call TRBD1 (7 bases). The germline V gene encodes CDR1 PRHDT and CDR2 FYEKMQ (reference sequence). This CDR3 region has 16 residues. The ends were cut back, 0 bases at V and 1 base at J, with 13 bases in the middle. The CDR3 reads CASSLGSGGSSYEQYF. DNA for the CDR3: TGTGCCAGCAGCTTAGGATCAGGGGGGAGTTCCTACGAGCAGTACTTC.

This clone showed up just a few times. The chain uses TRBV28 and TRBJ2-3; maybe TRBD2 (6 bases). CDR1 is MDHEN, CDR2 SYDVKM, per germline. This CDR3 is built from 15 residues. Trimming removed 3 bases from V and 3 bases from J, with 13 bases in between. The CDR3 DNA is TGTGCCAGCAGTTTTGGGGGGATGGGGACAGATACGCAGTATTTT. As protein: CASSFGGMGTDTQYF. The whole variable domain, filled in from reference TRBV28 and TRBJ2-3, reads DVKVTQSSRYLVKRTGEKVFLECVQDMDHENMFWYRQDPGLGLRLIYFSYDVKMKEKGDIPEGYSVSREKKERFSLILESASTNQTSMYLCASSFGGMGTDTQYFGPGTRLTVL.

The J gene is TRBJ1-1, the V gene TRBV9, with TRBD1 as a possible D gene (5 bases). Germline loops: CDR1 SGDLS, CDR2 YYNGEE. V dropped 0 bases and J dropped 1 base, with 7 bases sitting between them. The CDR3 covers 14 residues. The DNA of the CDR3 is TGTGCCAGCAGCGTAGATGGACAGAACACTGAAGCTTTCTTT. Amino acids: CASSVDGQNTEAFF.

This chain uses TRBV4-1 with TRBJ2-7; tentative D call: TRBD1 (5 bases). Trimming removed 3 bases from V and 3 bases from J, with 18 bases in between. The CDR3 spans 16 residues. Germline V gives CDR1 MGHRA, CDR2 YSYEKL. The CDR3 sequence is CASSHGYRGTGYEQYF. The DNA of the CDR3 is TGCGCCAGCAGCCATGGATATAGGGGTACCGGCTACGAGCAGTACTTC.

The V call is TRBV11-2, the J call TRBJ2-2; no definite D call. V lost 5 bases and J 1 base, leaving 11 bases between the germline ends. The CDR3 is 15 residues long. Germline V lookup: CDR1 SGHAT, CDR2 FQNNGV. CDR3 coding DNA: TGTGCCAGCAGCATGTGGCAGGAGAACACCGGGGAGCTGTTTTTT. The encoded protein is CASSMWQENTGELFF.

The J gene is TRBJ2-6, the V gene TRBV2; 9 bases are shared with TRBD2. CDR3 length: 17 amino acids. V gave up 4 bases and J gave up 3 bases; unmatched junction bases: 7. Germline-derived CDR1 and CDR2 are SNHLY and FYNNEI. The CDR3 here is CASSGSREGGGANVLTF. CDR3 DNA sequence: TGTGCCAGCAGTGGCTCGCGGGAGGGTGGTGGGGCCAACGTCCTGACTTTC.

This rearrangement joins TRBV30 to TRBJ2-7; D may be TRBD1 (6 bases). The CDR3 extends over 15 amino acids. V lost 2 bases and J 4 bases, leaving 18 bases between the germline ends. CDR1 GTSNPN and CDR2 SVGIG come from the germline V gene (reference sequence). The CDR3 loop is CAWSNTGLAPYEQYF. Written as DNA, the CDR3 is TGTGCCTGGAGTAACACAGGGCTGGCTCCGTACGAGCAGTACTTC. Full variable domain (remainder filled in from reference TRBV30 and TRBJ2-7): SQTIHQWPATLVQPVGSPLSLECTVEGTSNPNLYWYRQAAGRGLQLLFYSVGIGQISSEVPQNLSASRPQDRQFILSSKKLLLSDSGFYLCAWSNTGLAPYEQYFGPGTRLTVT.

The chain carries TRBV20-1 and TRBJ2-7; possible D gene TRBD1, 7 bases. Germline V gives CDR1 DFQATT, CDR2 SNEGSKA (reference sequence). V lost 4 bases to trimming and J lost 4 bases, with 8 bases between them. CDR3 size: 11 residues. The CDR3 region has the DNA TGCAGTGCTACAGGGGGGTACGAGCAGTACTTC. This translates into CSATGGYEQYF.

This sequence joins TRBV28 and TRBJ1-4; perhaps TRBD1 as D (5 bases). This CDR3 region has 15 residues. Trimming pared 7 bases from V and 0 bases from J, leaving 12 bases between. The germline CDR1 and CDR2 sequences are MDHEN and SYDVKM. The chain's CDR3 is CASMGPVATNEKLFF. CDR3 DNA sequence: TGTGCCAGCATGGGGCCCGTTGCAACTAATGAAAAACTGTTTTTT.

The CDR3 region has the DNA TGTGCCAGCAGCCGCGGGTTTTCCCTCTACGAGCAGTACTTC. It encodes CASSRGFSLYEQYF. This chain connects TRBV28 to TRBJ2-7; TRBD2 is a possible D gene (5 bases). The CDR3 runs to 14 residues. V gave up 6 bases and J gave up 3 bases, with 15 bases separating them. Germline V gene lookup returns CDR1 MDHEN and CDR2 SYDVKM.